This T cell receptor beta chain is drawn from a study of blood T cell repertoires in COVID-19. Study context: The analysed material was cDNA or gDNA that came from T cells, B-cell-depleted T cells, or PBMCs.

Participants were aged roughly 18 to 90 years from roughly 26 US areas. Germline CDR1 reads LNHNV; CDR2 reads YYDKDF (reference sequence). Trimming at V came to 4 bases and at J to 0 bases, leaving 14 bases not matched to a gene. There are 18 residues in the CDR3. As originally analysed: It was from reference gene primer amplification that nucleated cell counts were estimated. TCRdb keeps only in-frame clones here, not all; method: immunoSEQ multiplex PCR. V, J and clone size reflect that table, while D and trimming were determined from the DNA. Among 350,000 or so clones, about 86% were seen once, and the ten largest hold around 4.5%.

The source material was PBMCs or T cells enriched from blood (not recorded which). The rearrangement uses TRBV15 and TRBJ2-5; 7 nucleotides match TRBD2. The sequence was obtained from a woman between 40 and 55 years old with acute COVID-19. CDR3 in DNA: TGTGCCACCAGCATTAGGCGGGGGAGCGGGTGGTACCAAGAGACCCAGTACTTC. It is translated as CATSIRRGSGWYQETQYF.